This note documents a single TCR beta chain sequence. No antigen is known for it. CDR1 LGHNA and CDR2 YSLEER come from the germline V gene. With 4 bases removed from V and 4 bases from J, the gap between germline ends came to 22 bases. This CDR3 region has 18 residues. The record originates from a study of T cell responses to AZD1222 COVID-19 vaccine. Findings and limits, study-wide: Most donors were white British, females outnumbered males, and clonal diversity was possibly underestimated.

TCRdb keeps only in-frame clones here, not all; method: immunoSEQ multiplex PCR. The profile shows over 100,000 clones, approximately 87% of them singletons. Specimen: peripheral blood, collected on day 0 of AZD1222 vaccination. The V gene is TRBV4-3, the J gene TRBJ1-4; no definite D call. The sequence was obtained from an adult in good health. For the CDR3, the DNA is TGCGCCAGCAGCCGCCTGGACCCGAGACCCTTCGGTAATGAAAAACTGTTTTTT. Translating gives CASSRLDPRPFGNEKLFF.